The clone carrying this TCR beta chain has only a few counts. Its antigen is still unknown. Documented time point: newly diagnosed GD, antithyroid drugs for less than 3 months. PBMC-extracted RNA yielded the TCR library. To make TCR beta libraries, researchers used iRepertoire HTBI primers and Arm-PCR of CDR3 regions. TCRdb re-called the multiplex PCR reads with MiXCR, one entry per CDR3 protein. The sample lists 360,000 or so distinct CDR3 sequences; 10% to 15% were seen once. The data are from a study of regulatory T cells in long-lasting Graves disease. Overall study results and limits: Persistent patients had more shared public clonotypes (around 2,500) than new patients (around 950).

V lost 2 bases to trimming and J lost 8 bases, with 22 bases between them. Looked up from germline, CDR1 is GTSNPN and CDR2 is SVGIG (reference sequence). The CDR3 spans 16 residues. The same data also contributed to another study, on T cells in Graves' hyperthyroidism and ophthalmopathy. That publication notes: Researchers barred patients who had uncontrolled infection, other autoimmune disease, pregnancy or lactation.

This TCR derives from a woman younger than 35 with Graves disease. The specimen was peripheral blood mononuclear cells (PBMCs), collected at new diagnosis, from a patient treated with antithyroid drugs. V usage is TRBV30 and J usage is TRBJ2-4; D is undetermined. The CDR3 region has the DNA TGTGCCTGGAGTAGTCGACCCTTATCCGAACGGGACATTCAGTACTTC. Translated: CAWSSRPLSERDIQYF.